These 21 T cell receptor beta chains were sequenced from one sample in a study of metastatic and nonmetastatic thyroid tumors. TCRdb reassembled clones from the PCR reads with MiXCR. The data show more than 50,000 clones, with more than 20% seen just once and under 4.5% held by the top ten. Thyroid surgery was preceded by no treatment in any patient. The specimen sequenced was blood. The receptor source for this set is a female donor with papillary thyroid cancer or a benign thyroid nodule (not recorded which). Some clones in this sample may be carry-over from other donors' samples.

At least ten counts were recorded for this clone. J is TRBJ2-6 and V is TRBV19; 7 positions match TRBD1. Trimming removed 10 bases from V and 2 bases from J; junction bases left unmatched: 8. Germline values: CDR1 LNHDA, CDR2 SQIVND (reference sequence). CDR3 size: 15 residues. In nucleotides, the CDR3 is TGTGCCACCAACAAAGGGGGCCCTGGGGCCAACGTCCTGACTTTC. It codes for CATNKGGPGANVLTF. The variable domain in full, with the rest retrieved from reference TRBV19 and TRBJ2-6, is DGGITQSPKYLFRKEGQNVTLSCEQNLNHDAMYWYRQDPGQGLRLIYYSQIVNDFQKGDIAEGYSVSREKKESFPLTVTSAQKNPTAFYLCATNKGGPGANVLTFGAGSRLTVL.

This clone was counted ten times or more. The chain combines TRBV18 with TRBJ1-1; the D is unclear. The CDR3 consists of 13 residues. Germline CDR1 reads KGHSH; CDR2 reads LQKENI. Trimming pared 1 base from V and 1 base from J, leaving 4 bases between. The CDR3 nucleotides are TGTGCCAGCTCACCACGGCAGAACACTGAAGCTTTCTTT. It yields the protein CASSPRQNTEAFF.

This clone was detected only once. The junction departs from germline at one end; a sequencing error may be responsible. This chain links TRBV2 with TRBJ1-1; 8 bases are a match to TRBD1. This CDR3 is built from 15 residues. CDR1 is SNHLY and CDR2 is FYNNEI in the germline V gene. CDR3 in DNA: TGTGCCAGCATTACGCAGGGGGCTCGGAACACTGAAGCTATCTTT. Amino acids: CASITQGARNTEAIF.

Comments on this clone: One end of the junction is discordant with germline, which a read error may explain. The CDR3 DNA reads TGTGCCATCAGTCAGACAGGGCCCGAGAGTGTGCACGAGCAGTACTTC. Encoded protein: CAISQTGPESVHEQYF. V is TRBV27 and J is TRBJ2-7; 7 nucleotides align to TRBD1. Germline lookup yields CDR1 MNHEY and CDR2 SMNVEV (reference sequence). CDR3 length equals 16 residues.

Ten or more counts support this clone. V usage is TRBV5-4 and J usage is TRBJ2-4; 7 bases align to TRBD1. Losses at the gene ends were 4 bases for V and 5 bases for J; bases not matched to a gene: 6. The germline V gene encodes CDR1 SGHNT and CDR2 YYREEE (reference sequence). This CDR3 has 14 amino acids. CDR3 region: CASSNTGVQNIQYF. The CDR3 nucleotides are TGTGCCAGCAGCAATACAGGGGTGCAAAACATTCAGTACTTC.

The CDR3 loop is CATLGTESDHEQYF. The CDR3 DNA sequence: TGTGCCACCCTAGGGACGGAATCCGACCACGAGCAGTACTTC. V gene TRBV4-2 combines with J gene TRBJ2-7; the D call may be TRBD1 or TRBD2 (5 bases each). Trimming shortened V by 10 bases and J by 5 bases, and 21 bases separated the two germline ends. The germline CDR1 and CDR2 sequences are LGHNA and YNFKEQ. This CDR3 has 14 residues.

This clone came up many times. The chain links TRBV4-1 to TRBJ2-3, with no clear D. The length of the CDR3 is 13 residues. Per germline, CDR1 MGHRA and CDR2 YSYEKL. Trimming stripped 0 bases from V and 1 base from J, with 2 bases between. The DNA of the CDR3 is TGCGCCAGCAGCCAAGACGGCACAGATACGCAGTATTTT. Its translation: CASSQDGTDTQYF.

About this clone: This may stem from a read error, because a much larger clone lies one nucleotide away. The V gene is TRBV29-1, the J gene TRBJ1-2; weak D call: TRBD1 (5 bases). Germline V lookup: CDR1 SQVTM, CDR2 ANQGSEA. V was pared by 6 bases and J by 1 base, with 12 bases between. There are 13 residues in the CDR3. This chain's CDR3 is CSVSRGLNYGYTF. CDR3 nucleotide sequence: TGCAGCGTCTCACGGGGACTTAACTATGGCTACACCTTC.

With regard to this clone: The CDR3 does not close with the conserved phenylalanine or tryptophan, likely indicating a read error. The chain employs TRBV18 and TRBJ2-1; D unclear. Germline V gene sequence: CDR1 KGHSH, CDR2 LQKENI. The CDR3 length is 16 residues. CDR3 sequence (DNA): TGTGCCAGCTCGCCACGGTTGGGTAGCTCCTACAATGTGCAGTTCCTC. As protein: CASSPRLGSSYNVQFL.

CDR3 sequence (DNA): TGCAGTGCTAAGAACAGACAGTCTGGGGTAACCTACGAGCAGTACTTC. This sequence encodes CSAKNRQSGVTYEQYF. The chain carries TRBV20-1 and TRBJ2-7; TRBD1 might be the D (5 bases). The germline CDR1 and CDR2 sequences are DFQATT and SNEGSKA (reference sequence). This CDR3 has 16 amino acids. The germline V and J ends were trimmed by 4 bases and 2 bases, with 21 bases remaining between them.

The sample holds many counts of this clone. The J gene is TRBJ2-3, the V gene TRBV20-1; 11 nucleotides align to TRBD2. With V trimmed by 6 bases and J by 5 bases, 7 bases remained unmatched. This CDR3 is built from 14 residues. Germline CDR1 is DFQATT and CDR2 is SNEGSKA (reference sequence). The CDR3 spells CSAETSGIIDTQYF. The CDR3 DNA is TGCAGTGCAGAGACTAGCGGGATCATAGATACGCAGTATTTT.

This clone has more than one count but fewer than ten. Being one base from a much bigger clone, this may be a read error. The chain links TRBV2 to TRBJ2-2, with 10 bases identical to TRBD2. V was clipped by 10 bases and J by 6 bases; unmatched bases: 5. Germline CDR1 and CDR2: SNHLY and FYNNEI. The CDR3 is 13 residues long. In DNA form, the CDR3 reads TGTGCCATCGGGACTAGCGAAGCCGGGGAGCTGTTTTTT. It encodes CAIGTSEAGELFF.

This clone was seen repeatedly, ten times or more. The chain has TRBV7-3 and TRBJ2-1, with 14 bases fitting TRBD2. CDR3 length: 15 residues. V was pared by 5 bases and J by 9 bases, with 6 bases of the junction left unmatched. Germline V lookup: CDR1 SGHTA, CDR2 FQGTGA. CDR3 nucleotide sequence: TGTGCCAGCAGCCCGGGACTAGCGGGAGAGGGTGAGCAGTTCTTC. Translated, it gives CASSPGLAGEGEQFF.

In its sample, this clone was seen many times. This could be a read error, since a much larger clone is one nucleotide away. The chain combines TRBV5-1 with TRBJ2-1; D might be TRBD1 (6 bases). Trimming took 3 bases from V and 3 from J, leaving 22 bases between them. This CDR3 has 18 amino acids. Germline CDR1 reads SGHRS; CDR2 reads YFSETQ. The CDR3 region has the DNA TGCGCCAGCAGCTCCGGGCCATCCGGGGACACGCTCTACAATGAGCAGTTCTTC. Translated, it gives CASSSGPSGDTLYNEQFF.

CDR3 sequence: CASSTRGVTEQFF. The CDR3 DNA follows: TGTGCCAGCAGCACCAGGGGTGTCACTGAGCAGTTCTTC. The rearrangement links TRBV13 to TRBJ2-1; D might be TRBD1 (6 bases). The CDR3 runs to 13 residues. Per germline, CDR1 PRHDT and CDR2 FYEKMQ (reference sequence). The V gene lost 5 bases and the J gene lost 9 bases, with 14 bases spanning the gap.

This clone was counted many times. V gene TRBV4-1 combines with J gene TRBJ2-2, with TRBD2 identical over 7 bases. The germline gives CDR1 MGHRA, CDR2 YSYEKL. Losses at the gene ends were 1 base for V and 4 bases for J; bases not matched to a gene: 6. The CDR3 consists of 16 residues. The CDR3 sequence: CASSQGGGGFTGELFF. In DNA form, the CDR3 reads TGCGCCAGCAGCCAAGGGGGGGGAGGGTTCACCGGGGAGCTGTTTTTT.

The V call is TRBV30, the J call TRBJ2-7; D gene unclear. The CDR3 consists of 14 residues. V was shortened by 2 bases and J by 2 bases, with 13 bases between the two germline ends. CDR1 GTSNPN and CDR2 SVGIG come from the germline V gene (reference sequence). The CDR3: CAWSLSYSPYEQYF. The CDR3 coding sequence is TGTGCCTGGAGTTTATCGTATAGTCCCTACGAGCAGTACTTC. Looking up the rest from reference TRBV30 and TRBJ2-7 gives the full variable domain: SQTIHQWPATLVQPVGSPLSLECTVEGTSNPNLYWYRQAAGRGLQLLFYSVGIGQISSEVPQNLSASRPQDRQFILSSKKLLLSDSGFYLCAWSLSYSPYEQYFGPGTRLTVT.

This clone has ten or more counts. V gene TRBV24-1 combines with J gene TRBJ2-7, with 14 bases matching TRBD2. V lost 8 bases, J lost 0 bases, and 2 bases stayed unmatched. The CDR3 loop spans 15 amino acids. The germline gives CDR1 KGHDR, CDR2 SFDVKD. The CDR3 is CATTGLAGGSYEQYF. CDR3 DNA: TGTGCCACCACCGGACTAGCGGGGGGCTCCTACGAGCAGTACTTC.

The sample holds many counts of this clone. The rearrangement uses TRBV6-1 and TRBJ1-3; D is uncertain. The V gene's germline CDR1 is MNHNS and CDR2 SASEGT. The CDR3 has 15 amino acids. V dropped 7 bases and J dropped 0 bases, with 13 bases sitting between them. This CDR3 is CASTTTPASGNTIYF. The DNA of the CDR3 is TGTGCCAGCACTACCACACCCGCCTCTGGAAACACCATATATTTT.

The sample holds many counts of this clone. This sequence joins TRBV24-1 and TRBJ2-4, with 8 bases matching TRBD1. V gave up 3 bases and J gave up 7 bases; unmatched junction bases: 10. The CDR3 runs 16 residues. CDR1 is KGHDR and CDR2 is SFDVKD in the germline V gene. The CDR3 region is CATSDQAPGGGNIQYF. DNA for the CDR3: TGTGCCACCAGTGATCAGGCCCCAGGGGGCGGGAACATTCAGTACTTC.

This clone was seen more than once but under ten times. The CDR3 DNA follows: TGTGCCAGCAGTCTCACTCTGGATTCACCCCTCCACTTT. Translation gives CASSLTLDSPLHF. The chain uses TRBV6-2 or TRBV6-3 and TRBJ1-6; D unclear. CDR3 length: 13 amino acids. The germline V and J ends were trimmed by 5 bases and 8 bases, with 10 bases remaining between them. Germline values: CDR1 MNHEY, CDR2 SVGEGT.